This note documents a single T cell receptor beta chain sequence. Sequencing was performed with immunoSEQ multiplex PCR; in TCRdb, only in-frame clones are kept and a portion is missing. The repertoire holds around 58,000 clones, with almost 95% as singletons. This CDR3 spans 15 amino acids. With 0 bases removed from V and 2 bases from J, the gap between germline ends came to 12 bases. Germline CDR1 SGHKS, CDR2 YYEKEE (reference sequence). The sample belongs to a study of OX40 agonist ivuxolimab in advanced cancers. Sequencing was performed on CD4+ or CD8+ T cells sorted from blood, taken in a trial of the OX40 agonist ivuxolimab. The rearrangement links TRBV5-5 to TRBJ2-7, with D uncertain. This receptor was taken from an adult with an advanced solid tumor such as melanoma, head and neck, liver or kidney cancer. CDR3 residues: CASSLADEGPYEQYF. In DNA form, the CDR3 reads TGTGCCAGCAGCTTGGCCGACGAAGGCCCCTACGAGCAGTACTTC.